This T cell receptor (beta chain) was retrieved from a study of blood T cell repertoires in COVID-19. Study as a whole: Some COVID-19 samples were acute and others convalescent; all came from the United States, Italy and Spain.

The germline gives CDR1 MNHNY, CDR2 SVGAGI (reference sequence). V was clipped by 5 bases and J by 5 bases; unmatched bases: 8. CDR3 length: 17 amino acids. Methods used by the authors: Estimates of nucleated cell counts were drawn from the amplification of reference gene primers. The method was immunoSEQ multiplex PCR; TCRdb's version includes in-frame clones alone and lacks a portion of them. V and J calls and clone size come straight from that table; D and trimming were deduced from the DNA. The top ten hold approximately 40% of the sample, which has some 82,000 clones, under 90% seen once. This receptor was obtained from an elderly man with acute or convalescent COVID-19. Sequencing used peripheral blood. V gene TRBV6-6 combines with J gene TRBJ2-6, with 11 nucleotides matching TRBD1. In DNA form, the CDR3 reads TGTGCCAGCAGTCGTCCCGGGACAGGGGGTAGGGCCAACGTCCTGACTTTC. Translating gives CASSRPGTGGRANVLTF.